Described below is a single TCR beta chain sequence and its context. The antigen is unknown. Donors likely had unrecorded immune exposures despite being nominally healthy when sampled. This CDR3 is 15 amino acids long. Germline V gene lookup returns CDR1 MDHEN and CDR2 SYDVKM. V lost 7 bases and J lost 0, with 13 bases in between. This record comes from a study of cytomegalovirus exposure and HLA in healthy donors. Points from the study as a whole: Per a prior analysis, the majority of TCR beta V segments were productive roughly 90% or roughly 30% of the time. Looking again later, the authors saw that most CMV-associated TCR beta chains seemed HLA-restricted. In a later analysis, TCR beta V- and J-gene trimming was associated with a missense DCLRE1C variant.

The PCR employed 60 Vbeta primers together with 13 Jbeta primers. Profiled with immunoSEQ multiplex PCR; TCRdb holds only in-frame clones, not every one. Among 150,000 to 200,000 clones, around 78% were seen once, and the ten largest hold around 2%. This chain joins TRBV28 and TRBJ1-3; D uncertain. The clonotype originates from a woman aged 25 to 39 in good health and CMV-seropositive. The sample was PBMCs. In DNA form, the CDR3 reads TGTGCCAGCATAGGAGCTATAGTCTCTGGAAACACCATATATTTT. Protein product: CASIGAIVSGNTIYF.